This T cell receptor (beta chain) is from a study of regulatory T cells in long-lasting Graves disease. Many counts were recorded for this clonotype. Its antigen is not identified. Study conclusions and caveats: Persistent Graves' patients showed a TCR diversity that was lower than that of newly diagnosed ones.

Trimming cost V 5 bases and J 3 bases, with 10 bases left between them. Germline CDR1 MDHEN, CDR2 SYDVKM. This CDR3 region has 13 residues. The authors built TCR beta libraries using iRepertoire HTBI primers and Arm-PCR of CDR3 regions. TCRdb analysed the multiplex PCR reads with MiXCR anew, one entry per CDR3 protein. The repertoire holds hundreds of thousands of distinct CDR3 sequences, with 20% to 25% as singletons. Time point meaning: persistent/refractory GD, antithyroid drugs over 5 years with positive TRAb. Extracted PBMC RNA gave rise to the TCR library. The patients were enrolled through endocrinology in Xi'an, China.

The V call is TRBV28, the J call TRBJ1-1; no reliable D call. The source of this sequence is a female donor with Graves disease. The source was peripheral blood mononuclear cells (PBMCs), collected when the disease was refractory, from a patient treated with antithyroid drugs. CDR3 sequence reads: CASSPFRDTEAFF. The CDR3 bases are TGTGCCAGCAGTCCATTCCGGGACACTGAAGCTTTCTTT.